The TCR beta chain described here comes from a study of persistence of HIV-infected CD4 T cells. Turning to the study itself: Donors had been on suppressive ART for a median of approximately eight years. General study results and limits: TCRbeta richness was lower in CMV- and Gag-responding cells than in anti-CD3/anti-CD28-responding cells.

From germline, CDR1 is MNHEY and CDR2 SVGAGI. The V end lost 7 bases, the J end lost 7 bases, and 16 bases lay between the germline ends. The CDR3 extends over 13 amino acids. This was the immunoSEQ version 4 assay in survey mode. Sequencing used immunoSEQ multiplex PCR; TCRdb keeps in-frame clones, though not all of them. There are about 41,000 clones in the sample; approximately 80% occur only once, and 11% to 15% lies in the top ten. As concerns this clone: Antigen unknown.

Overlapping HIV-1 Gag 15-mer peptides at about 1 ug per peptide per mL were used. CD40L/CD69 double-negative CD45RO-high memory CD4+ T cells were collected. The source is an adult man with HIV who was CMV-seropositive. V usage is TRBV6-5 and J usage is TRBJ1-1, with D perhaps TRBD1 (6 bases). The specimen comprised CD4+ T cells sorted from PBMCs after roughly 20-hour stimulation, sampled from a patient who received antiretroviral therapy. In DNA, the CDR3 is TGTGCCAGCACCGGACAGAGAGGATTTGAAGCTTTCTTT. Translating gives CASTGQRGFEAFF.